The clone carrying this TCR beta chain was counted many times. Its antigen is still unknown. The data derive from a study of CD8+CD57+ T cells in acquired aplastic anemia. Study summary: Sorted CD4+ and CD8+ cells yielded about 3 ug of DNA on average. General study points: Patients and healthy controls showed no significant CD8+ Simpson's diversity difference.

Whoever was chosen for sequencing had shown CD8+CD57+ cell expansion by flow cytometry. No therapy was given to patients before blood sampling. The CDR3 spans 15 residues. The germline V gene has CDR1 KGHDR and CDR2 SFDVKD. The ends were cut back, 4 bases at V and 2 bases at J, with 13 bases in the middle. Genomic DNA, the template, was used for profiling of the TCR beta VDJ and CDR3. TCRdb analysed the reads with MiXCR anew, one entry per CDR3 protein. The sample carries a few hundred thousand distinct CDR3 sequences, under 40% recorded once. The chain combines TRBV24-1 with TRBJ1-2; D might be TRBD1 (5 bases). The sample consisted of sorted CD4+, CD8+, or CD8+CD57+ T cells (not recorded which) from PBMCs. This clonotype was sampled from a human donor with aplastic anemia. For the CDR3, the DNA is TGTGCCACCAGTGACTCCGGGACGGGGAACTATGGCTACACCTTC. It translates to CATSDSGTGNYGYTF.